The rows below give T cell receptor beta chains drawn from one sample of a study of blood T cell repertoires in COVID-19. Sequencing used immunoSEQ multiplex PCR; TCRdb keeps in-frame clones, though not all of them. The table shows about 87,000 clones, with 85% to 90% occurring only once. The sample consisted of peripheral blood. The receptors stem from a man aged 40-49 years with acute or convalescent COVID-19. Both conserved end residues are part of each CDR3. Each record gives: CDR3 DNA, CDR3 protein, J gene, D gene, clone size, V gene, CDR3 length. The D gene is left open where the match is weak. Clone size is not always given. Where it is, it says once, few, many or a class for expanded clones.

CDR3 DNA: TGCGCCAGCAGCCAAGAGCTGGCTAGCGGTTCGGGGGAGACGCAGTATTTT
CDR3 protein: CASSQELASGSGETQYF
J gene: TRBJ2-3
D gene: TRBD2
clone size: -
V gene: TRBV4-3
CDR3 length: 17

CDR3 DNA: TGTGCCACCAGCAGAGCAGGGTCGTTCTACGAGCAGTACTTC
CDR3 protein: CATSRAGSFYEQYF
J gene: TRBJ2-7
D gene: -
clone size: -
V gene: TRBV15
CDR3 length: 14

CDR3 DNA: TGTGCCAGCAGCTTAGCCGGGACTAGCTACAATGAGCAGTTCTTC
CDR3 protein: CASSLAGTSYNEQFF
J gene: TRBJ2-1
D gene: TRBD2
clone size: -
V gene: TRBV7-2
CDR3 length: 15

CDR3 DNA: TGTGCCAGCAGTTTATTCCCGGTCAGCACAGATACGCAGTATTTT
CDR3 protein: CASSLFPVSTDTQYF
J gene: TRBJ2-3
D gene: -
clone size: once
V gene: TRBV27
CDR3 length: 15

CDR3 DNA: TGTGCCAGCAGTGAATGGAGGACAGGAGCTAACTATGGCTACACCTTC
CDR3 protein: CASSEWRTGANYGYTF
J gene: TRBJ1-2
D gene: TRBD1
clone size: once
V gene: TRBV25-1
CDR3 length: 16

CDR3 DNA: TGTGCCAGCGAGGTGTCGGAAAAACTGTTTTTT
CDR3 protein: CASEVSEKLFF
J gene: TRBJ1-4
D gene: -
clone size: -
V gene: TRBV6-5
CDR3 length: 11

CDR3 DNA: TGTGCCAGCAGCTTCAGACGACAGGGCTCCGAAAAACTGTTTTTT
CDR3 protein: CASSFRRQGSEKLFF
J gene: TRBJ1-4
D gene: TRBD1
clone size: -
V gene: TRBV5-8
CDR3 length: 15

CDR3 DNA: TGTGCCAGTAGACTCACAGATACGCAGTATTTT
CDR3 protein: CASRLTDTQYF
J gene: TRBJ2-3
D gene: -
clone size: -
V gene: TRBV19
CDR3 length: 11

CDR3 DNA: TGTGCCAGCAGCTTCGACAGGAACGAAAAACTGTTTTTT
CDR3 protein: CASSFDRNEKLFF
J gene: TRBJ1-4
D gene: -
clone size: -
V gene: TRBV5-5
CDR3 length: 13

CDR3 DNA: TGTGCCAGCAGCCGCACCCTGGACAGGCCTCAAGAGACCCAGTACTTC
CDR3 protein: CASSRTLDRPQETQYF
J gene: TRBJ2-5
D gene: TRBD1
clone size: -
V gene: TRBV11-2
CDR3 length: 16

CDR3 DNA: TGTGCCAGTAGTTCCGAACGGACAGGAGATGAAAAACTGTTTTTT
CDR3 protein: CASSSERTGDEKLFF
J gene: TRBJ1-4
D gene: TRBD1
clone size: -
V gene: TRBV19
CDR3 length: 15

CDR3 DNA: TGCGCCAGCAGCTTGGACCAGGCGGGGACCACTGAAGCTTTCTTT
CDR3 protein: CASSLDQAGTTEAFF
J gene: TRBJ1-1
D gene: -
clone size: few
V gene: TRBV5-1
CDR3 length: 15

CDR3 DNA: TGTGCCAGCAGGGCGGGACGAGGGATGGGCTACACCTTC
CDR3 protein: CASRAGRGMGYTF
J gene: TRBJ1-2
D gene: -
clone size: -
V gene: TRBV2
CDR3 length: 13

CDR3 DNA: TGTGCCAGCAGACGACTAGCGGGAGTGGAATACAATGAGCAGTTCTTC
CDR3 protein: CASRRLAGVEYNEQFF
J gene: TRBJ2-1
D gene: TRBD2
clone size: -
V gene: TRBV2
CDR3 length: 16

CDR3 DNA: TGTGCCACTTCGGGAGATGGTCAAGAGACCCAGTACTTC
CDR3 protein: CATSGDGQETQYF
J gene: TRBJ2-5
D gene: -
clone size: -
V gene: TRBV24-1
CDR3 length: 13

CDR3 DNA: TGTGCCAGCAGCAGGGGTACTAATGAAAAACTGTTTTTT
CDR3 protein: CASSRGTNEKLFF
J gene: TRBJ1-4
D gene: -
clone size: -
V gene: TRBV7-2
CDR3 length: 13

CDR3 DNA: TGTGCCACCAGTGAGCGGACAGATAACTATGGCTACACCTTC
CDR3 protein: CATSERTDNYGYTF
J gene: TRBJ1-2
D gene: -
clone size: few
V gene: TRBV24-1
CDR3 length: 14

CDR3 DNA: TGTGCCACCAGTGAATCCGGACTAGCGGGAGGTGCCGGGGAGCTGTTTTTT
CDR3 protein: CATSESGLAGGAGELFF
J gene: TRBJ2-2
D gene: TRBD2
clone size: -
V gene: TRBV24-1
CDR3 length: 17

CDR3 DNA: TGTGCCAGCAGCCTAATTACTAGCGGCAATGCTTGGAATGAGCAGTTCTTC
CDR3 protein: CASSLITSGNAWNEQFF
J gene: TRBJ2-1
D gene: TRBD2
clone size: -
V gene: TRBV7-9
CDR3 length: 17

CDR3 DNA: TGTGCCAGCAGCGGGATTAGCGGGAACACCGGGGAGCTGTTTTTT
CDR3 protein: CASSGISGNTGELFF
J gene: TRBJ2-2
D gene: -
clone size: -
V gene: TRBV11-3
CDR3 length: 15

CDR3 DNA: TGTGCCACCGGGGGGAGTTCATTTGGCTACACCTTC
CDR3 protein: CATGGSSFGYTF
J gene: TRBJ1-2
D gene: -
clone size: -
V gene: TRBV25-1
CDR3 length: 12

CDR3 DNA: TGCGCCAGCAGTGACCGGGGTGGTCTGAACACTGAAGCTTTCTTT
CDR3 protein: CASSDRGGLNTEAFF
J gene: TRBJ1-1
D gene: -
clone size: -
V gene: TRBV10-1
CDR3 length: 15

CDR3 DNA: TGTGCCAGCAGCTTAGGCCCAACAAACTATGGCTACACCTTC
CDR3 protein: CASSLGPTNYGYTF
J gene: TRBJ1-2
D gene: -
clone size: -
V gene: TRBV13
CDR3 length: 14

CDR3 DNA: TGTGCCAGTAGCAAAATGGAGGGATACAATGAGCAGTTCTTC
CDR3 protein: CASSKMEGYNEQFF
J gene: TRBJ2-1
D gene: -
clone size: -
V gene: TRBV19
CDR3 length: 14

CDR3 DNA: TGTGCCAGCAGGGGACACGGAAATGACATTCAGTACTTC
CDR3 protein: CASRGHGNDIQYF
J gene: TRBJ2-4
D gene: -
clone size: -
V gene: TRBV6-5
CDR3 length: 13

CDR3 DNA: TGTGCCAGCAGCGTTACCGGGACAGGGGTGAATGAGCAGTTCTTC
CDR3 protein: CASSVTGTGVNEQFF
J gene: TRBJ2-1
D gene: TRBD1
clone size: -
V gene: TRBV9
CDR3 length: 15

CDR3 DNA: TGTGCCAGCAGTATGACTAGTTCAGATACGCAGTATTTT
CDR3 protein: CASSMTSSDTQYF
J gene: TRBJ2-3
D gene: -
clone size: few
V gene: TRBV11-3
CDR3 length: 13

CDR3 DNA: TGCGCCAGCAGCCCTCATACCGGGACAGGGGGAGCGGCGACCCAGTACTTC
CDR3 protein: CASSPHTGTGGAATQYF
J gene: TRBJ2-5
D gene: TRBD1
clone size: -
V gene: TRBV4-3
CDR3 length: 17

CDR3 DNA: TGTGCCAGCAGCTTTGTAGCCTACAATGAGCAGTTCTTC
CDR3 protein: CASSFVAYNEQFF
J gene: TRBJ2-1
D gene: -
clone size: -
V gene: TRBV11-2
CDR3 length: 13

CDR3 DNA: TGTGCCAGTAGTCACTTCCAGACAGAAACCTATGGCTACACCTTC
CDR3 protein: CASSHFQTETYGYTF
J gene: TRBJ1-2
D gene: -
clone size: few
V gene: TRBV19
CDR3 length: 15

CDR3 DNA: TGTGCCAGTAGTATAGGACACATGAACACTGAAGCTTTCTTT
CDR3 protein: CASSIGHMNTEAFF
J gene: TRBJ1-1
D gene: -
clone size: -
V gene: TRBV19
CDR3 length: 14

CDR3 DNA: TGTGCCAGCAGCTTCTCCTCAGGAATAGATGAAGCTTTCTTT
CDR3 protein: CASSFSSGIDEAFF
J gene: TRBJ1-1
D gene: -
clone size: -
V gene: TRBV7-9
CDR3 length: 14

CDR3 DNA: TGCGCCAGCAGCTTGAGCGGAAGGAACACTGAAGCTTTCTTT
CDR3 protein: CASSLSGRNTEAFF
J gene: TRBJ1-1
D gene: -
clone size: -
V gene: TRBV5-1
CDR3 length: 14

CDR3 DNA: TGTGCCAGCAGCGTTTCAGGGGGAGATACGCAGTATTTT
CDR3 protein: CASSVSGGDTQYF
J gene: TRBJ2-3
D gene: TRBD1
clone size: -
V gene: TRBV9
CDR3 length: 13

CDR3 DNA: TGTGCCAGCAGTTACTCGCTCGGCGCAGGGGTCGGCTACACCTTC
CDR3 protein: CASSYSLGAGVGYTF
J gene: TRBJ1-2
D gene: -
clone size: -
V gene: TRBV6-5
CDR3 length: 15

CDR3 DNA: TGTGCCATCAGTATACAGGGCGACCAGCCCCAGCATTTT
CDR3 protein: CAISIQGDQPQHF
J gene: TRBJ1-5
D gene: -
clone size: -
V gene: TRBV10-3
CDR3 length: 13

CDR3 DNA: TGCGCCAGCAGGTCACTCGTCGGTAACACTGAAGCTTTCTTT
CDR3 protein: CASRSLVGNTEAFF
J gene: TRBJ1-1
D gene: -
clone size: -
V gene: TRBV5-1
CDR3 length: 14

CDR3 DNA: TGTGCCAGCAGCGTAGCGGGGGGGAGACATGAGCAGTTCTTC
CDR3 protein: CASSVAGGRHEQFF
J gene: TRBJ2-1
D gene: TRBD2
clone size: -
V gene: TRBV9
CDR3 length: 14

CDR3 DNA: TGTGCCAGCAGCTCCCGACTAGCGGGAGCGGGGGAGCAGTACTTC
CDR3 protein: CASSSRLAGAGEQYF
J gene: TRBJ2-7
D gene: TRBD2
clone size: -
V gene: TRBV7-2
CDR3 length: 15

CDR3 DNA: TGCGCCAGCAGCCAAGGGAGGGCCCGAAGGCACACTGAAGCTTTCTTT
CDR3 protein: CASSQGRARRHTEAFF
J gene: TRBJ1-1
D gene: -
clone size: -
V gene: TRBV4-1
CDR3 length: 16

CDR3 DNA: TGTGCCAGCAGCTTGAGATTCGCGGGGGGGCTGGATGAGCAGTTCTTC
CDR3 protein: CASSLRFAGGLDEQFF
J gene: TRBJ2-1
D gene: TRBD2
clone size: -
V gene: TRBV5-8
CDR3 length: 16

CDR3 DNA: TGTGCCAGCAGCTTGGTGGCAGGGGTTTATGAAGCTTTCTTT
CDR3 protein: CASSLVAGVYEAFF
J gene: TRBJ1-1
D gene: -
clone size: -
V gene: TRBV5-6
CDR3 length: 14

CDR3 DNA: TGTGCCAGTAGGGGCACGGATAATTCACCCCTCCACTTT
CDR3 protein: CASRGTDNSPLHF
J gene: TRBJ1-6
D gene: -
clone size: -
V gene: TRBV19
CDR3 length: 13

CDR3 DNA: TGTGCCACCAGTGATGAGGGAGGGGAGTACAATGAGCAGTTCTTC
CDR3 protein: CATSDEGGEYNEQFF
J gene: TRBJ2-1
D gene: TRBD2
clone size: -
V gene: TRBV24-1
CDR3 length: 15

CDR3 DNA: TGCGCCAGCAGTGAGTCGGGCAGGGTGGGAGCTTTCTTT
CDR3 protein: CASSESGRVGAFF
J gene: TRBJ1-1
D gene: -
clone size: -
V gene: TRBV10-1
CDR3 length: 13